These 31 T cell receptor beta chains originate from one sample sequenced in a study of cytomegalovirus exposure and HLA in healthy donors. The study ran its PCR with 60 Vbeta and 13 Jbeta primers. The protocol was immunoSEQ multiplex PCR, while the TCRdb copy is restricted to in-frame clones and leaves out a portion. This sample has 90,000 to 120,000 clones, with approximately 76% found just once. Sequenced: PBMCs. Every receptor here comes from a man younger than 30 in good health and CMV-seronegative.

In this sample, this clone turned up a few times. This chain uses TRBV4-3 with TRBJ1-1; a possible D gene is TRBD1 (6 bases). The V gene's germline CDR1 is LGHNA and CDR2 YSLEER. V gave up 0 bases and J gave up 11 bases, with 16 bases separating them. The CDR3 spans 14 residues. CDR3 loop: CASSQDGGAGVAFF. CDR3 bases: TGCGCCAGCAGCCAAGATGGAGGTGCAGGGGTGGCTTTCTTT.

The CDR3, as DNA: TGTGCCAGTAGCTGGACTAGCAATGCAGATACGCAGTATTTT. Encoded protein: CASSWTSNADTQYF. The chain is built from TRBV19 and TRBJ2-3, with TRBD2 matching 8 bases. The CDR3 spans 14 residues. Germline CDR1 reads LNHDA; CDR2 reads SQIVND (reference sequence). Trimming removed 6 bases from V and 4 bases from J; junction bases left unmatched: 6.

CDR3 sequence (DNA): TGTGCCAGCAGTTATGGACAGGGCGATGGCTACACCTTC. It specifies CASSYGQGDGYTF. V is TRBV6-5 and J is TRBJ1-2; 8 bases are a match to TRBD1. The CDR3 runs 13 residues. The V and J ends lost 3 bases and 6 bases, in that order; junction bases with no gene match: 3. Looked up from germline, CDR1 is MNHEY and CDR2 is SVGAGI.

The genes are TRBV7-9 and TRBJ2-3, with 7 bases identical to TRBD1. With 4 bases clipped from V and 1 base from J, the junction kept 5 bases outside the gene matches. This CDR3 region has 15 residues. Germline V gene data show CDR1 as SEHNR and CDR2 as FQNEAQ (reference sequence). The DNA of the CDR3 is TGTGCCAGCAGCTCGAGACAGGGACGCACAGATACGCAGTATTTT. Translating it yields CASSSRQGRTDTQYF.

This clone was found a few times. Additional DNA sequences in this sample encode the identical CDR3. J is TRBJ1-5 and V is TRBV5-4, with D possibly TRBD1 on 5 matching bases. CDR1 SGHNT and CDR2 YYREEE come from the germline V gene (reference sequence). The CDR3 is 16 amino acids. Trimming cost V 0 bases and J 1 base, with 11 bases left between them. Here the CDR3 reads CASSLDGGGSNQPQHF. The CDR3 nucleotides are TGTGCCAGCAGCTTGGATGGCGGGGGGAGCAATCAGCCCCAGCATTTT.

The chain carries TRBV7-9 and TRBJ1-5, with D perhaps TRBD1 (5 bases). Germline-derived CDR1 and CDR2 are SEHNR and FQNEAQ (reference sequence). The CDR3 sequence is 17 residues long. Trimming left V 1 base short and J 0 bases short, with 13 bases between. The chain's CDR3 is CASSLVQDVFSNQPQHF. The CDR3 DNA reads as TGTGCCAGCAGCTTAGTACAGGACGTTTTTAGCAATCAGCCCCAGCATTTT.

The chain is built from TRBV7-2 and TRBJ2-2, with D hard to call. The ends were cut back, 4 bases at V and 4 bases at J, with 13 bases in the middle. Germline V gene sequence: CDR1 SGHTA, CDR2 FQGNSA. The CDR3 covers 15 residues. CDR3 in DNA: TGTGCCAGCAGCTCCTACTCGCGGAGCACCGGGGAGCTGTTTTTT. Translation gives CASSSYSRSTGELFF. Full variable domain (outside the CDR3, taken from reference TRBV7-2 and TRBJ2-2): GAGVSQSPSNKVTEKGKDVELRCDPISGHTALYWYRQSLGQGLEFLIYFQGNSAPDKSGLPSDRFSAERTGGSVSTLTIQRTQQEDSAVYLCASSSYSRSTGELFFGEGSRLTVL.

The CDR3 region is CASSVSTLQRGTQYF. In nucleotides, the CDR3 is TGTGCCAGCAGCGTTAGTACACTACAAAGGGGTACGCAGTATTTT. This sequence joins TRBV9 and TRBJ2-3; perhaps TRBD1 as D (5 bases). From germline, CDR1 is SGDLS and CDR2 YYNGEE. This CDR3 comprises 15 residues. Trimming stripped 2 bases from V and 8 bases from J, with 18 bases between. Full variable domain (missing parts from reference TRBV9 and TRBJ2-3): DSGVTQTPKHLITATGQRVTLRCSPRSGDLSVYWYQQSLDQGLQFLIQYYNGEERAKGNILERFSAQQFPDLHSELNLSSLELGDSALYFCASSVSTLQRGTQYFGPGTRLTVL.

J is TRBJ2-1 and V is TRBV9, with 12 bases aligning to TRBD2. V gave up 4 bases and J gave up 6 bases; unmatched junction bases: 5. The CDR3 covers 15 residues. Germline values: CDR1 SGDLS, CDR2 YYNGEE. CDR3 sequence reads: CASSPSGGASNEQFF. In DNA, the CDR3 is TGTGCCAGCAGCCCTAGCGGGGGGGCTTCCAATGAGCAGTTCTTC.

Many counts were recorded for this clone. J is TRBJ2-2 and V is TRBV6-1; 9 bases agree with TRBD1. V dropped 1 base and J dropped 3; count of bases not matched to a gene: 0. The CDR3 extends over 15 amino acids. In germline, CDR1 is MNHNS, CDR2 SASEGT. The CDR3 is CASSEGTGDTGELFF. Written as DNA, the CDR3 is TGTGCCAGCAGTGAAGGGACAGGGGACACCGGGGAGCTGTTTTTT.

The chain joins TRBV5-5 to TRBJ2-7, with a tentative D call TRBD1 (6 bases). Per the germline V gene, CDR1 is SGHKS and CDR2 is YYEKEE (reference sequence). V lost 0 bases and J lost 3, with 13 bases in between. CDR3 length equals 15 residues. The CDR3 region has the DNA TGTGCCAGCAGCTTGGCGGACAGCCGACTCTACGAGCAGTACTTC. It encodes CASSLADSRLYEQYF.

This clone was recorded once. The chain has TRBV7-2 and TRBJ2-7, with 10 bases identical to TRBD2. V shed 4 bases and J 5 bases; nucleotides not matched to a gene: 8. This CDR3 is built from 15 residues. Per germline, CDR1 SGHTA and CDR2 FQGNSA. The CDR3 is CASSSSSGGYHEQYF. DNA for the CDR3: TGTGCCAGCAGCTCCTCTAGCGGGGGTTACCACGAGCAGTACTTC.

In this sample, this clone turned up a few times. At one end the junction does not follow the germline gene, possibly because of a read error. J is TRBJ2-2 and V is TRBV7-7; perhaps TRBD1 as D (5 bases). This CDR3 is 14 amino acids long. The germline V gene encodes CDR1 SSHAT and CDR2 FNYEAQ (reference sequence). This CDR3 reads CASSLDRNTGELFF. The CDR3 DNA sequence: TGTGCTAGCAGTTTAGACAGAAACACCGGGGAGCTGTTTTTT.

Only a few counts were recorded for this clone. Other DNA sequences in this specimen translate into the identical CDR3. The V gene is TRBV11-2, the J gene TRBJ2-1; 10 bases line up with TRBD1. Trimming removed 4 bases from V and 9 bases from J; junction bases left unmatched: 9. In germline, CDR1 is SGHAT, CDR2 FQNNGV. The CDR3 covers 15 residues. The CDR3, as DNA: TGTGCCAGCAGCTCACCCGGACAGGGGGTAGGTGAGCAGTTCTTC. Its translation: CASSSPGQGVGEQFF.

This clone showed up just a few times. The genes are TRBV4-2 and TRBJ2-4, with D uncertain. Trimming cost V 1 base and J 5 bases, with 9 bases left between them. Germline V gene data show CDR1 as LGHNA and CDR2 as YNFKEQ. This CDR3 spans 14 amino acids. The DNA of the CDR3 is TGTGCCAGCAGCCAAGCCCACCGCGAAAACATTCAGTACTTC. Its protein product is CASSQAHRENIQYF.

This clone was recorded only once. The chain is built from TRBV19 and TRBJ2-7; 10 nucleotides match TRBD2. The CDR3 loop spans 17 amino acids. Germline-derived CDR1 and CDR2 are LNHDA and SQIVND (reference sequence). V was pared by 5 bases and J by 0 bases, with 10 bases of the junction left unmatched. The CDR3 sequence: CASSRASGGDSSYEQYF. In nucleotides, the CDR3 is TGTGCCAGTAGTCGAGCTAGCGGGGGTGATAGCTCCTACGAGCAGTACTTC.

The chain is built from TRBV18 and TRBJ1-1; D remains unclear. Germline CDR1 and CDR2: KGHSH and LQKENI. The CDR3 is made up of 16 amino acids. V gave up 3 bases and J gave up 5 bases, with 19 bases separating them. Here the CDR3 reads CASSPEADLEPTEAFF. Here the CDR3 DNA reads TGTGCCAGCTCACCGGAGGCGGACCTTGAACCAACTGAAGCTTTCTTT. Supplemented by reference TRBV18 and TRBJ1-1, the full variable domain reads NAGVMQNPRHLVRRRGQEARLRCSPMKGHSHVYWYRQLPEEGLKFMVYLQKENIIDESGMPKERFSAEFPKEGPSILRIQQVVRGDSAAYFCASSPEADLEPTEAFFGQGTRLTVV.

This clone was counted between two and nine times. This chain links TRBV7-6 with TRBJ1-1; D is unclear. The CDR3 sequence is 13 residues long. The germline gives CDR1 SGHVS, CDR2 FNYEAQ. Trimming shortened V by 1 base and J by 1 base, and 4 bases separated the two germline ends. Here the CDR3 reads CASSLVRNTEAFF. In DNA, the CDR3 is TGTGCCAGCAGCTTAGTCCGGAACACTGAAGCTTTCTTT.

The V and J genes are TRBV19 and TRBJ1-1; D may be TRBD1 (5 bases). The length of the CDR3 is 13 residues. Trimming shortened V by 5 bases and J by 4 bases, and 11 bases separated the two germline ends. Looked up from germline, CDR1 is LNHDA and CDR2 is SQIVND (reference sequence). Here the CDR3 DNA reads TGTGCCAGTAGTCTTCAGGGTGGCACTGAAGCTTTCTTT. It encodes CASSLQGGTEAFF.

This clone was seen a handful of times. The rearrangement links TRBV2 to TRBJ2-7; 8 bases align to TRBD1. Germline V gene lookup returns CDR1 SNHLY and CDR2 FYNNEI. V was pared by 5 bases and J by 1 base, with 22 bases of the junction left unmatched. The CDR3 totals 20 residues. CDR3 sequence (DNA): TGTGCCAGCAGTCCCAGAGTGGGGACAGGTTGGGTAACCGGGTCCTACGAGCAGTACTTC. Protein product: CASSPRVGTGWVTGSYEQYF.

This chain links TRBV6-6 with TRBJ2-1; possibly TRBD1 for D (5 bases). Trimming removed 7 bases at V and 7 bases at J, with 14 bases between. This CDR3 contains 13 residues. CDR1 and CDR2 (germline): MNHNY, SVGAGI (reference sequence). CDR3 sequence (DNA): TGTGCCAGCATAAAGGGGCGGCGGAATGAGCAGTTCTTC. This sequence encodes CASIKGRRNEQFF.

The rearrangement joins TRBV7-2 to TRBJ1-1; D not resolved. CDR3 length equals 12 residues. V lost 5 bases, J lost 5 bases, and 9 bases lay in between. CDR1 SGHTA and CDR2 FQGNSA come from the germline V gene. The CDR3 reads CASSPSGTEAFF. CDR3 sequence (DNA): TGTGCCAGCAGCCCCAGCGGTACTGAAGCTTTCTTT.

Only a few counts were recorded for this clone. The chain links TRBV19 to TRBJ2-3; TRBD2 aligns across 7 bases. The V and J ends lost 7 bases and 3 bases, in that order; junction bases with no gene match: 13. CDR3 length equals 16 residues. Germline V gives CDR1 LNHDA, CDR2 SQIVND (reference sequence). Here the CDR3 DNA reads TGTGCCAGTACCGAAAGGCGGGCTAGCGGTACAGATACGCAGTATTTT. This codes for CASTERRASGTDTQYF.

This clone was picked up a small number of times. The V and J genes are TRBV6-6 and TRBJ1-2; D unresolved. Germline CDR1 reads MNHNY; CDR2 reads SVGAGI (reference sequence). V gave up 4 bases and J gave up 8 bases, with 5 bases separating them. The CDR3 has 10 residues. The CDR3 coding sequence is TGTGCCAGCAGTTTAGCCGGCTACACCTTC. Encoded protein: CASSLAGYTF.

The CDR3 region is CASSVKRGETQYF. The CDR3 DNA reads as TGTGCCAGCAGCGTAAAGAGGGGGGAGACCCAGTACTTC. The chain has TRBV7-6 and TRBJ2-5, with a weak D call TRBD1 (6 bases). CDR1 and CDR2 (germline): SGHVS, FNYEAQ. The CDR3 has 13 residues. The ends were cut back, 5 bases at V and 5 bases at J, with 12 bases in the middle.

This CDR3 reads CASSLAPGGQPQHF. As DNA, the CDR3 is TGTGCCAGCAGCTTAGCGCCAGGGGGGCAGCCCCAGCATTTT. The chain uses TRBV7-7 and TRBJ1-5, with 7 bases aligning to TRBD1. CDR1 and CDR2 from the germline V gene are SSHAT and FNYEAQ (reference sequence). CDR3 size: 14 residues. V was pared by 0 bases and J by 7 bases, with 3 bases of the junction left unmatched.

The chain links TRBV7-9 to TRBJ1-2; TRBD1 matches 9 bases. Germline CDR1 SEHNR, CDR2 FQNEAQ (reference sequence). The V segment lost 5 bases and the J segment 4 bases; nucleotides outside the gene matches: 5. CDR3 length: 14 amino acids. The CDR3 protein is CASSSMGQGYGYTF. In DNA, the CDR3 is TGTGCCAGCAGCAGTATGGGACAGGGCTATGGCTACACCTTC.

The chain carries TRBV18 and TRBJ1-2, with 7 bases that match TRBD1. Germline CDR1 and CDR2: KGHSH and LQKENI. Trimming removed 9 bases from V and 6 bases from J; junction bases left unmatched: 7. The CDR3 runs to 12 residues. Here the CDR3 reads CASRGQDDGYTF. CDR3 bases: TGTGCCAGTCGAGGACAGGACGATGGCTACACCTTC.

The chain links TRBV11-2 to TRBJ2-3; TRBD2 agrees at 12 bases. Per germline, CDR1 SGHAT and CDR2 FQNNGV. The CDR3 has 16 amino acids. J was trimmed by 5 bases and V by 5 bases; bases with no gene match: 8. The CDR3 sequence is CASSLASGGAGDTQYF. As DNA, the CDR3 is TGTGCCAGCAGCCTGGCTAGCGGGGGGGCGGGAGATACGCAGTATTTT.

This clone came up a few times. In DNA, the CDR3 is TGTGCCAGCAGTTATCAGGGACAGGGGCAGCCCCAGCATTTT. This sequence encodes CASSYQGQGQPQHF. The chain combines TRBV6-5 with TRBJ1-5, with 10 bases lining up with TRBD1. The germline V gene encodes CDR1 MNHEY and CDR2 SVGAGI. CDR3 length equals 14 residues. V gave up 3 bases and J gave up 7 bases; unmatched junction bases: 3.

In its sample, this clone was seen once. The chain recombines TRBV5-8 with TRBJ1-5; TRBD1 matches at 7 bases. Germline CDR1 and CDR2: SGHTS and YDEGEE. The CDR3 loop spans 15 amino acids. The V and J ends lost 1 base and 2 bases, in that order; junction bases with no gene match: 3. CDR3 nucleotide sequence: TGTGCCAGCAGCTTGCGCCAGGGGGGCAATCAGCCCCAGCATTTT. This translates into CASSLRQGGNQPQHF.